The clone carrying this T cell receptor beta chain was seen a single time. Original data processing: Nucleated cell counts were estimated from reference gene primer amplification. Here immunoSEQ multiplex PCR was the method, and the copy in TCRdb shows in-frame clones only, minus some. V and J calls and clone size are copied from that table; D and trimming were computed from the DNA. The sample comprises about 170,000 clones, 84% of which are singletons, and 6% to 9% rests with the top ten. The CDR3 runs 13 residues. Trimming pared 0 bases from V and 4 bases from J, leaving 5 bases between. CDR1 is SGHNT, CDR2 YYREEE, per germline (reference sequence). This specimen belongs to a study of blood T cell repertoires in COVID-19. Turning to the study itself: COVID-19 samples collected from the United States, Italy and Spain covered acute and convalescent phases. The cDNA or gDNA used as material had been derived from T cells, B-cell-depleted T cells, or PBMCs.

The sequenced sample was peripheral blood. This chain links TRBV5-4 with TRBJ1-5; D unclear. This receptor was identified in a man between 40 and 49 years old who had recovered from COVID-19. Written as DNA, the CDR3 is TGTGCCAGCAGCTTGGACACAAATCAGCCCCAGCATTTT. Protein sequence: CASSLDTNQPQHF.